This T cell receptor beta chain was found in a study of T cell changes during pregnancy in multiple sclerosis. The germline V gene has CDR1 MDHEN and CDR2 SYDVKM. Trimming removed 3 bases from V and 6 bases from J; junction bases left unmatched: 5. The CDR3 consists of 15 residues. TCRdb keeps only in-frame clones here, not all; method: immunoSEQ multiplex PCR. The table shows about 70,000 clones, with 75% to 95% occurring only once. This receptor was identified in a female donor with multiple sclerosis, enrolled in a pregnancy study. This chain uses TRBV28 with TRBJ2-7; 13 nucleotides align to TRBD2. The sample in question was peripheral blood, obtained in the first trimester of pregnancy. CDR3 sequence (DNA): TGTGCCAGCAGTTTCTGGACTAGCGGGAGTTCCGAGCAGTACTTC. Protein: CASSFWTSGSSEQYF.